These T cell receptor beta chains were read from a single sample in a study of blood T cell repertoires in COVID-19. Generated by immunoSEQ multiplex PCR, the TCRdb table keeps only in-frame clones and is missing some. The table records 190,000 or so clones, roughly 82% of them present only once. Specimen: PBMCs or T cells enriched from blood (not recorded which). The source is a woman in her 30s who had recovered from COVID-19. CDR3s include the opening cysteine and the closing phenylalanine or tryptophan. Fields, in order: J gene, V gene, CDR3 length, clone size, D gene, CDR3 protein, CDR3 DNA. The D gene is left open where the match is weak. Part of the rows lack a size; the others show once, few, many or a class for expanded clones.

j_call: TRBJ2-7; v_call: TRBV2; cdr3_length: 15; clone_size: few; d_call: TRBD1; cdr3_aa: CASRGGTGTGAEQYF; cdr3_nt: TGTGCCAGCAGAGGGGGTACCGGGACAGGGGCCGAGCAGTACTTC
j_call: TRBJ2-7; v_call: TRBV29-1; cdr3_length: 14; clone_size: -; d_call: -; cdr3_aa: CSVEASGLTYEQYF; cdr3_nt: TGCAGCGTTGAAGCCAGCGGACTAACCTACGAGCAGTACTTC
j_call: TRBJ2-5; v_call: TRBV25-1; cdr3_length: 14; clone_size: -; d_call: -; cdr3_aa: CASSLRMYQETQYF; cdr3_nt: TGTGCCAGCAGTCTGAGGATGTACCAAGAGACCCAGTACTTC
j_call: TRBJ2-3; v_call: TRBV7-9; cdr3_length: 17; clone_size: -; d_call: TRBD1; cdr3_aa: CASSLARDRVGTDTQYF; cdr3_nt: TGTGCCAGCAGCTTAGCACGGGACAGGGTGGGGACAGATACGCAGTATTTT
j_call: TRBJ1-1; v_call: TRBV29-1; cdr3_length: 10; clone_size: -; d_call: TRBD1; cdr3_aa: CSVADRVAFF; cdr3_nt: TGCAGCGTCGCGGACAGGGTGGCTTTCTTT
j_call: TRBJ1-6; v_call: TRBV28; cdr3_length: 13; clone_size: -; d_call: -; cdr3_aa: CASSFGINSPLHF; cdr3_nt: TGTGCCAGCAGTTTCGGTATTAATTCACCCCTCCACTTT
j_call: TRBJ2-3; v_call: TRBV2; cdr3_length: 14; clone_size: -; d_call: TRBD2; cdr3_aa: CASSGGRSTDTQYF; cdr3_nt: TGTGCCAGCAGTGGCGGGAGGAGCACAGATACGCAGTATTTT
j_call: TRBJ2-2; v_call: TRBV7-8; cdr3_length: 18; clone_size: -; d_call: TRBD2; cdr3_aa: CASSLNPPSGTGTGELFF; cdr3_nt: TGTGCCAGCAGCTTGAACCCGCCTAGCGGGACCGGAACCGGGGAGCTGTTTTTT
j_call: TRBJ2-2; v_call: TRBV27; cdr3_length: 17; clone_size: -; d_call: TRBD2; cdr3_aa: CASSPLAGGPSPGELFF; cdr3_nt: TGTGCCAGCAGTCCCTTAGCGGGAGGGCCTAGTCCCGGGGAGCTGTTTTTT
j_call: TRBJ2-3; v_call: TRBV5-1; cdr3_length: 13; clone_size: once; d_call: -; cdr3_aa: CASSLSAEDTQYF; cdr3_nt: TGCGCCAGCAGCTTATCAGCGGAAGATACGCAGTATTTT
j_call: TRBJ2-1; v_call: TRBV4-1; cdr3_length: 19; clone_size: -; d_call: TRBD2; cdr3_aa: CASSQDQASGLAGQNEQFF; cdr3_nt: TGCGCCAGCAGCCAAGATCAAGCTTCGGGACTAGCGGGCCAAAATGAGCAGTTCTTC
j_call: TRBJ2-1; v_call: TRBV29-1; cdr3_length: 14; clone_size: few; d_call: -; cdr3_aa: CSVVAQRGGNEQFF; cdr3_nt: TGCAGCGTTGTGGCGCAGCGAGGTGGCAATGAGCAGTTCTTC
j_call: TRBJ1-3; v_call: TRBV5-6; cdr3_length: 16; clone_size: -; d_call: -; cdr3_aa: CASSLVSGPSGNTIYF; cdr3_nt: TGTGCCAGCAGCTTGGTTTCAGGTCCTTCTGGAAACACCATATATTTT
j_call: TRBJ1-1; v_call: TRBV5-6; cdr3_length: 15; clone_size: few; d_call: -; cdr3_aa: CASSFSGDSNTEAFF; cdr3_nt: TGTGCCAGCAGCTTTTCGGGGGACTCGAACACTGAAGCTTTCTTT
j_call: TRBJ1-6; v_call: TRBV21-1; cdr3_length: 16; clone_size: once; d_call: -; cdr3_aa: CARSTWESSYNSPLHF; cdr3_nt: TGTGCCAGGAGCACGTGGGAGAGCTCCTATAATTCACCCCTCCACTTT
j_call: TRBJ1-2; v_call: TRBV5-1; cdr3_length: 14; clone_size: -; d_call: -; cdr3_aa: CASSRETAIYGYTF; cdr3_nt: TGCGCCAGCAGCCGAGAGACAGCTATCTATGGCTACACCTTC
j_call: TRBJ1-1; v_call: TRBV5-1; cdr3_length: 17; clone_size: -; d_call: TRBD1; cdr3_aa: CASSLGTGGVRNTEAFF; cdr3_nt: TGCGCCAGCAGCTTGGGTACAGGGGGTGTAAGGAACACTGAAGCTTTCTTT
j_call: TRBJ2-7; v_call: TRBV4-2; cdr3_length: 14; clone_size: -; d_call: -; cdr3_aa: CASSQVAGLYEQYF; cdr3_nt: TGTGCCAGCAGCCAAGTAGCAGGGCTCTACGAGCAGTACTTC